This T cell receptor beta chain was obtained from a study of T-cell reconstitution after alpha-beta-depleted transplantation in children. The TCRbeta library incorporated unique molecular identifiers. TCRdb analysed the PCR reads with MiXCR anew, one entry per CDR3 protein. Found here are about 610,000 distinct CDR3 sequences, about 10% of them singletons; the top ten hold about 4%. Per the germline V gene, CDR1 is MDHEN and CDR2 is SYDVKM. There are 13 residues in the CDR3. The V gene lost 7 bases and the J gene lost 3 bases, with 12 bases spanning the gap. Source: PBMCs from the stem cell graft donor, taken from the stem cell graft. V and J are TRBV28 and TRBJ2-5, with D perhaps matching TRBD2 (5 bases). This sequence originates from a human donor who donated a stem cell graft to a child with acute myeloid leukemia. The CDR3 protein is CASKSGGKETQYF. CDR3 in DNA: TGTGCCAGCAAGAGCGGTGGAAAAGAGACCCAGTACTTC.